One and the same sample provided the 9 T cell receptor beta chains below, sequenced in a study of blood T cells in healthy people across ages. With a J-beta primer mix and a sample-barcoded 5' primer, a second PCR ran about 6 to 11 cycles. TCRdb re-called the 5' RACE reads with MiXCR, one entry per CDR3 protein. Altogether about 1.4 million distinct CDR3 sequences are present, roughly 64% being singletons, with the ten largest covering 5% to 7%. What was sequenced was blood. These receptors all come from a man aged 18 to 29 in good health.

This chain connects TRBV7-2 to TRBJ2-1; 13 bases fit TRBD2. CDR1 and CDR2 from the germline V gene are SGHTA and FQGNSA. CDR3 length: 19 residues. J gave up 4 bases and V 0 bases, and 9 bases lay outside the gene matches. Here the CDR3 DNA reads TGTGCCAGCAGCTTAGCTGTCACTAGCGGGGGGGCTAGATACAATGAGCAGTTCTTC. It specifies CASSLAVTSGGARYNEQFF.

V and J are TRBV6-2 or TRBV6-3 and TRBJ1-4; a possible D gene is TRBD1 (5 bases). Germline V gene sequence: CDR1 MNHEY, CDR2 SVGEGT. The CDR3 is 20 residues long. Trimming left V 0 bases short and J 0 bases short, with 20 bases between. CDR3 residues: CASSYSGRHGVIATNEKLFF. The CDR3, as DNA: TGTGCCAGCAGTTACTCGGGACGGCACGGCGTCATTGCAACTAATGAAAAACTGTTTTTT.

J is TRBJ2-3 and V is TRBV10-3; 9 positions match TRBD1. Germline CDR1 and CDR2: ENHRY and SYGVKD. This CDR3 comprises 12 residues. The V gene end was trimmed by 10 bases and the J gene end by 6 bases; junction bases not matched to a gene: 5. CDR3 in amino acids: CATAGTGDTQYF. As DNA, the CDR3 is TGTGCCACCGCCGGGACAGGGGATACGCAGTATTTT.

The chain employs TRBV6-1 and TRBJ2-7, with 11 nucleotides matching TRBD1. V was clipped by 7 bases and J by 3 bases; unmatched bases: 8. The CDR3 sequence is 15 residues long. Germline-derived CDR1 and CDR2 are MNHNS and SASEGT. The CDR3 sequence is CASNSWDRGVYEQYF. In nucleotides, the CDR3 is TGTGCCAGCAACTCGTGGGACAGGGGGGTCTACGAGCAGTACTTC.

This clonotype was picked up many times. This chain joins TRBV2 and TRBJ2-7, with TRBD1 matching 10 bases. The length of the CDR3 is 15 residues. The V gene end was trimmed by 3 bases and the J gene end by 3 bases; junction bases not matched to a gene: 5. Per germline, CDR1 SNHLY and CDR2 FYNNEI. CDR3 region: CASSDNRDRGYEQYF. The CDR3 bases are TGTGCCAGCAGTGACAACCGGGACAGGGGCTACGAGCAGTACTTC.

This clonotype is a singleton in its sample. At one end, the junction sequence differs from germline, possibly due to a read error. The CDR3 region is CASSRNPGLVQETQYF. For the CDR3, the DNA is TGCGCCAGCAGCCGAAACCCGGGACTAGTCCAAGAGACCCAGTACTTC. The chain carries TRBV7-9 and TRBJ2-5; 8 bases match TRBD2. Germline V lookup: CDR1 SEHNR, CDR2 FQNEAQ (reference sequence). This CDR3 spans 16 amino acids. Full variable domain (remainder filled in from reference TRBV7-9 and TRBJ2-5): DTGVSQNPRHKITKRGQNVTFRCDPISEHNRLYWYRQTLGQGPEFLTYFQNEAQLEKSRLLSDRFSAERPKGSFSTLEIQRTEQGDSAMYLCASSRNPGLVQETQYFGPGTRLLVL.

The V call is TRBV7-2, the J call TRBJ2-5; 11 bases are a match to TRBD1. With the DNA end fitting TRBJ2-7 better, the J assignment may be wrong. The CDR3 covers 15 residues. Germline V gene lookup returns CDR1 SGHTA and CDR2 FQGNSA. CDR3 DNA: TGTGCCAGCAGTCAACGGACAGGGGGCTACTACGAGCAGTACTTC. This sequence encodes CASSQRTGGYYEQYF.

The chain recombines TRBV20-1 with TRBJ2-5; 9 bases line up with TRBD1. The CDR3 is 16 amino acids. J lost 1 base, V lost 6 bases, and 12 bases had no gene match. From germline, CDR1 is DFQATT and CDR2 SNEGSKA (reference sequence). In DNA, the CDR3 is TGCAGTGCAATTGGAGACAGGGGGAGGGGCCAAGAGACCCAGTACTTC. Protein: CSAIGDRGRGQETQYF.

The chain combines TRBV4-1 with TRBJ1-4, with a weak D call TRBD1 (5 bases). Germline CDR1 reads MGHRA; CDR2 reads YSYEKL. This CDR3 is 15 amino acids long. V lost 0 bases to trimming and J lost 7 bases, with 12 bases between them. The CDR3 DNA is TGCGCCAGCAGCCAAGATGGGGCCGGGGGTGAAAAACTGTTTTTT. Translated, it gives CASSQDGAGGEKLFF.